This T cell receptor (beta chain) emerged from a study of technical replicates of blood from a few donors. Trimming removed 5 bases from V and 0 bases from J, with 14 bases in between. The V gene's germline CDR1 is SEHNR and CDR2 FQNEAQ (reference sequence). CDR3 length: 16 residues. The assay was immunoSEQ multiplex PCR, and TCRdb's table has in-frame clones only and misses some. The table records tens of thousands of clones, just over 90% of them present only once. Sequenced material: T cells isolated from PBMCs. The TCR sequence derives from a human donor in good health. The chain is built from TRBV7-9 and TRBJ1-3; TRBD1 might be the D (5 bases). Written as DNA, the CDR3 is TGTGCCAGCAGCATTCCTCCGGGACTCTCTGGAAACACCATATATTTT. The encoded protein is CASSIPPGLSGNTIYF.